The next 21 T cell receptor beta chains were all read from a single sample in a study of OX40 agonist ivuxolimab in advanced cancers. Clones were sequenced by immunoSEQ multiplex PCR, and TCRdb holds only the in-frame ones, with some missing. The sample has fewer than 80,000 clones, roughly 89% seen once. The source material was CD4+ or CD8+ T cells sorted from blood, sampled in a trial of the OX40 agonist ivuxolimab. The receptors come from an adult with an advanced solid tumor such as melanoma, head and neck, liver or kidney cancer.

CDR3 loop: CASRRAAHSNQPQHF. DNA of the CDR3: TGTGCCAGCAGAAGGGCTGCACATAGCAATCAGCCCCAGCATTTT. This chain links TRBV5-8 with TRBJ1-5; D remains ambiguous. CDR1 SGHTS and CDR2 YDEGEE come from the germline V gene. Trimming cost V 5 bases and J 0 bases, with 12 bases left between them. CDR3 size: 15 residues. The variable domain in full, completed from reference TRBV5-8 and TRBJ1-5, reads EAGVTQSPTHLIKTRGQQATLRCSPISGHTSVYWYQQALGLGLQFLLWYDEGEERNRGNFPPRFSGRQFPNYSSELNVNALELEDSALYLCASRRAAHSNQPQHFGDGTRLSIL.

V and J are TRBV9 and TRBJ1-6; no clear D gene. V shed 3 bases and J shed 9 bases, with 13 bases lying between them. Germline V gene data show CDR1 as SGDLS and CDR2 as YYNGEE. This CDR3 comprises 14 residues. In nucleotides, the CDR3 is TGTGCCAGCAGCGCCGTAACGGGGAGTTCACCCCTCCACTTT. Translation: CASSAVTGSSPLHF.

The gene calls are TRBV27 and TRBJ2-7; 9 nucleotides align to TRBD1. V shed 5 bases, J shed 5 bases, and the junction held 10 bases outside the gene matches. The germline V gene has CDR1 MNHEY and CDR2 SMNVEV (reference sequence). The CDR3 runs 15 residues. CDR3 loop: CASSIQGAGSDEQYF. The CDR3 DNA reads TGTGCCAGCAGTATACAGGGGGCAGGTTCGGACGAGCAGTACTTC.

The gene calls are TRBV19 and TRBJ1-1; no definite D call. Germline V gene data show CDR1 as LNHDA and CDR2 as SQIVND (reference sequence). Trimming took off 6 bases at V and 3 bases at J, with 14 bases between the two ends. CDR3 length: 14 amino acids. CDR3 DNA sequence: TGTGCCAGTAGCGGTCGGGTGGTAGACACTGAAGCTTTCTTT. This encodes CASSGRVVDTEAFF.

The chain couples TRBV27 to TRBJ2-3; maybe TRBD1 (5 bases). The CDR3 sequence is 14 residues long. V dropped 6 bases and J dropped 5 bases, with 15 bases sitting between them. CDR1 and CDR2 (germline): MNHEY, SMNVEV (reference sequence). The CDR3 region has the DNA TGTGCCAGCAGAGACAGACCCTTAGAAGATACGCAGTATTTT. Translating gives CASRDRPLEDTQYF.

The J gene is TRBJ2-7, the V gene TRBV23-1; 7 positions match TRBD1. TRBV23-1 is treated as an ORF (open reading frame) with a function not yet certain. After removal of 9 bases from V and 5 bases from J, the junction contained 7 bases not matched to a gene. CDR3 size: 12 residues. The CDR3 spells CARRQGLHEQYF. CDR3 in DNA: TGCGCCAGGAGACAGGGCCTCCACGAGCAGTACTTC.

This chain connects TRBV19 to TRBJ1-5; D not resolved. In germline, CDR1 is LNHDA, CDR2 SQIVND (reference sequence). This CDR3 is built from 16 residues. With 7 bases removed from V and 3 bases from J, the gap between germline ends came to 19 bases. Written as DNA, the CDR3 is TGTGCCAGTATCCATTCCACCATGGGCAACAATCAGCCCCAGCATTTT. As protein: CASIHSTMGNNQPQHF.

The CDR3 region has the DNA TGTGCCAGCTCCAGACGGTTCATGAACACTGAAGCTTTCTTT. It yields the protein CASSRRFMNTEAFF. The J gene is TRBJ1-1, the V gene TRBV27; no reliable D call. Germline CDR1 and CDR2: MNHEY and SMNVEV (reference sequence). The CDR3 has 14 amino acids. Trimming removed 8 bases from V and 0 bases from J, with 13 bases in between.

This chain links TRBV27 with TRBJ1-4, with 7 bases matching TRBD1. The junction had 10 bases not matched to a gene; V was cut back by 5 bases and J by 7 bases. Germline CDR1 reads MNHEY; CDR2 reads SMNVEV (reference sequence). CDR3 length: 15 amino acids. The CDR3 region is CASSAMDRIGEKLFF. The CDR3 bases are TGTGCCAGCAGTGCGATGGACAGGATTGGTGAAAAACTGTTTTTT.

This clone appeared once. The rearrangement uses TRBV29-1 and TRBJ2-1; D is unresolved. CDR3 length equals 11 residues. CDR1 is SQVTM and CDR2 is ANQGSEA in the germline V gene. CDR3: CRAESYNEQFF. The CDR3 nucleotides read TGCAGGGCAGAAAGCTACAATGAGCAGTTCTTC.

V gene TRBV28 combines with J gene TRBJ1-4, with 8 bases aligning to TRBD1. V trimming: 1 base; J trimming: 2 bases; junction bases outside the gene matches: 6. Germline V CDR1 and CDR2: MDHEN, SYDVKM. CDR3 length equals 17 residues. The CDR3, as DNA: TGTGCCAGCAGTTTATTGTACAGGGGGACCACTAATGAAAAACTGTTTTTT. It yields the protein CASSLLYRGTTNEKLFF.

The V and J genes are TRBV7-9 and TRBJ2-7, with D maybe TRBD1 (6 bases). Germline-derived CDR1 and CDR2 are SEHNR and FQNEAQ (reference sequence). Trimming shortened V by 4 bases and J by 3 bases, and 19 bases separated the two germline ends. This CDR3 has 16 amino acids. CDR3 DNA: TGTGCCAGCAGCTCCCCTCTGCTGGGGGCCAACTACGAGCAGTACTTC. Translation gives CASSSPLLGANYEQYF.

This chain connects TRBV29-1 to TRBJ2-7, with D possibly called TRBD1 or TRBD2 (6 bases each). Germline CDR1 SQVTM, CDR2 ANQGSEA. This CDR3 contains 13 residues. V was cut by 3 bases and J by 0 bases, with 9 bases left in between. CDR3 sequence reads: CSVERDTSYEQYF. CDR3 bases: TGCAGCGTTGAGCGGGACACCTCCTACGAGCAGTACTTC.

This CDR3 reads CSVAWDRLYGYTF. In nucleotides, the CDR3 is TGCAGCGTTGCCTGGGACAGACTCTATGGCTACACCTTC. The chain links TRBV29-1 to TRBJ1-2; 7 positions agree with TRBD1. J lost 4 bases, V lost 4 bases, and 6 bases had no gene match. The CDR3 has 13 residues. Germline CDR1 reads SQVTM; CDR2 reads ANQGSEA.

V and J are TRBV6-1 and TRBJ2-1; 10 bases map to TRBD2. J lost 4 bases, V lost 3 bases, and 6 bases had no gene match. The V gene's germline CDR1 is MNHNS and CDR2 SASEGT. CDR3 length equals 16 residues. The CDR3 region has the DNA TGTGCCAGCAGTGAGAGGGGACTAGCGCCTTACAATGAGCAGTTCTTC. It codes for CASSERGLAPYNEQFF.

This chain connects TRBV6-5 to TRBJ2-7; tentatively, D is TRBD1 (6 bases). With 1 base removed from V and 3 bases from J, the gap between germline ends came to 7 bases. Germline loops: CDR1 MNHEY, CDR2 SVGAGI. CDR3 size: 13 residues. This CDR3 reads CASSYYRDYEQYF. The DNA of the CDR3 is TGTGCCAGCAGTTACTACAGGGACTACGAGCAGTACTTC.

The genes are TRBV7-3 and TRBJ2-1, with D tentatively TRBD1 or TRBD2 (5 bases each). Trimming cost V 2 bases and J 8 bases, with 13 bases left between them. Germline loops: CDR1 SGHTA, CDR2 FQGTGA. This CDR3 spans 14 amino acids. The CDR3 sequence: CASSLGTGEDEQFF. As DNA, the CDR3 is TGTGCCAGCAGCTTAGGGACCGGAGAGGATGAGCAGTTCTTC. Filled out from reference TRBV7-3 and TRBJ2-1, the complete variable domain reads GAGVSQTPSNKVTEKGKYVELRCDPISGHTALYWYRQSLGQGPEFLIYFQGTGAADDSGLPNDRFFAVRPEGSVSTLKIQRTERGDSAVYLCASSLGTGEDEQFFGPGTRLTVL.

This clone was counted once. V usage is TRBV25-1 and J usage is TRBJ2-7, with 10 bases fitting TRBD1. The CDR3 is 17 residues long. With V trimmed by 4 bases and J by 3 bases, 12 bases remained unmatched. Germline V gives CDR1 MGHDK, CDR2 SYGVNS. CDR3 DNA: TGTGCCAGCAGTGGGGAAGGGACAGGGGTATTTATCTACGAGCAGTACTTC. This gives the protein CASSGEGTGVFIYEQYF.

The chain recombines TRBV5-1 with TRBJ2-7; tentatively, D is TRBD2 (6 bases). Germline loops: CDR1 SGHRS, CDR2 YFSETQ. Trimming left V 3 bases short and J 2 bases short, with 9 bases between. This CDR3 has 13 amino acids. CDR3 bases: TGCGCCAGCAGCTCAGGGACTGCCTACGAGCAGTACTTC. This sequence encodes CASSSGTAYEQYF.

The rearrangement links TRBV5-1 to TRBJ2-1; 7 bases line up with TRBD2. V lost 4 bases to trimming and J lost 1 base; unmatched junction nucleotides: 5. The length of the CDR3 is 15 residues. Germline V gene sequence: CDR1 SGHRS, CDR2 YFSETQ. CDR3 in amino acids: CASSPTGGSYNEQFF. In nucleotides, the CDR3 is TGCGCCAGCAGCCCCACGGGGGGTTCCTACAATGAGCAGTTCTTC.

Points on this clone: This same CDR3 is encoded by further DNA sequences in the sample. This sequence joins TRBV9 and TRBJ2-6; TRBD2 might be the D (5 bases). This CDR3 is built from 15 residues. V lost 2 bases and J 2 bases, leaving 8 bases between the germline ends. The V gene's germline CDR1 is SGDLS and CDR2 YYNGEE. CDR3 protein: CASSVEGTGANVLTF. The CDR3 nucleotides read TGTGCCAGCAGCGTTGAGGGAACTGGGGCCAACGTCCTGACTTTC. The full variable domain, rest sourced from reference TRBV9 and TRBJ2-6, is DSGVTQTPKHLITATGQRVTLRCSPRSGDLSVYWYQQSLDQGLQFLIQYYNGEERAKGNILERFSAQQFPDLHSELNLSSLELGDSALYFCASSVEGTGANVLTFGAGSRLTVL.